Presented here are 12 T cell receptor beta chains from one specimen sequenced in a study of T cell responses to AZD1222 COVID-19 vaccine. The protocol was immunoSEQ multiplex PCR, while the TCRdb copy is restricted to in-frame clones and leaves out a portion. Among some 130,000 clones listed, 65% to 90% were seen once. Source: peripheral blood, taken 28 days after the second dose of the MenACWY control vaccine. These receptors originate from an adult who received the MenACWY meningococcal vaccine as a control.

The V gene is TRBV3-1 (or the pseudogene TRBV3-2), the J gene TRBJ1-2, with D unresolved. V shed 2 bases and J shed 2 bases, with 9 bases lying between them. The germline CDR1 and CDR2 sequences are LGHDT and YNNKEL (reference sequence). The CDR3 has 14 residues. The CDR3 coding sequence is TGTGCCAGCAGCCAATCCGCCGGGAACTATGGCTACACCTTC. Its translation is CASSQSAGNYGYTF.

This chain connects TRBV28 to TRBJ1-5; D gene uncertain. This CDR3 is built from 11 residues. The V end was cut by 2 bases, the J end by 11 bases, with 7 bases between. Per the germline V gene, CDR1 is MDHEN and CDR2 is SYDVKM. The CDR3 DNA is TGTGCCAGCAGTTTAGGAACGGCCCAGCATTTT. It is translated as CASSLGTAQHF.

The chain employs TRBV5-4 and TRBJ2-7, with D maybe TRBD2 (6 bases). The CDR3 contains 14 residues. CDR1 is SGHNT and CDR2 is YYREEE in the germline V gene (reference sequence). V was pared by 4 bases and J by 0 bases, with 11 bases between. The CDR3 here is CASSPPGGSYEQYF. The CDR3 DNA reads TGTGCCAGCAGCCCCCCCGGGGGCTCCTACGAGCAGTACTTC.

The chain has TRBV19 and TRBJ2-7; D is possibly TRBD1 (5 bases). V gave up 5 bases and J gave up 3 bases, with 17 bases separating them. This CDR3 spans 15 amino acids. Germline V gene data show CDR1 as LNHDA and CDR2 as SQIVND (reference sequence). The CDR3 loop is CASSDPAGRDYEQYF. Here the CDR3 DNA reads TGTGCCAGTAGTGACCCGGCAGGGCGAGACTACGAGCAGTACTTC.

The chain couples TRBV18 to TRBJ1-2; no clear D. The length of the CDR3 is 12 residues. Trimming removed 3 bases from V and 7 bases from J, with 9 bases in between. Germline V gives CDR1 KGHSH, CDR2 LQKENI. The CDR3 sequence is CASSPDEGGYTF. CDR3 bases: TGTGCCAGCTCACCGGACGAGGGTGGCTACACCTTC.

The chain joins TRBV27 to TRBJ2-7, with TRBD1 matching 10 bases. This CDR3 comprises 14 residues. Losses at the gene ends were 6 bases for V and 1 base for J; bases not matched to a gene: 3. Germline CDR1 MNHEY, CDR2 SMNVEV (reference sequence). CDR3 in amino acids: CASRGTGDSYEQYF. As DNA, the CDR3 is TGTGCCAGCAGGGGGACAGGGGATTCCTACGAGCAGTACTTC.

The chain recombines TRBV7-9 with TRBJ2-7; 9 bases agree with TRBD2. With V trimmed by 8 bases and J by 2 bases, 10 bases remained unmatched. Germline CDR1 reads SEHNR; CDR2 reads FQNEAQ (reference sequence). The CDR3 consists of 15 residues. DNA of the CDR3: TGTGCCAGCGGAGCTAGCGGGATGGGTGCCTACGAGCAGTACTTC. It translates to CASGASGMGAYEQYF.

The rearrangement joins TRBV6-5 to TRBJ1-4, with 8 bases lining up with TRBD1. CDR3 size: 15 residues. Germline V CDR1 and CDR2: MNHEY, SVGAGI. Trimming cost V 4 bases and J 2 bases; bases outside gene matches: 3. This CDR3 reads CASSSTGGTNEKLFF. As DNA, the CDR3 is TGTGCCAGCAGTTCCACAGGGGGGACTAATGAAAAACTGTTTTTT.

This chain connects TRBV6-5 to TRBJ1-2; D call uncertain. From germline, CDR1 is MNHEY and CDR2 SVGAGI. This CDR3 is 11 amino acids long. V was shortened by 6 bases and J by 9 bases, with 11 bases between the two germline ends. This CDR3 is CASRGKRSYTF. The CDR3 DNA follows: TGTGCCAGCAGGGGTAAAAGGAGCTACACCTTC.

The chain has TRBV6-5 and TRBJ2-5; 7 bases are a match to TRBD2. This CDR3 region has 14 residues. Looked up from germline, CDR1 is MNHEY and CDR2 is SVGAGI. Trimming at V came to 4 bases and at J to 6 bases, leaving 8 bases not matched to a gene. The CDR3 DNA sequence: TGTGCCAGCAGTTCTGGACTAGTGAAGCAGACCCAGTACTTC. This gives the protein CASSSGLVKQTQYF.

The chain has TRBV7-9 and TRBJ1-2, with D perhaps TRBD1 (5 bases). The germline V gene encodes CDR1 SEHNR and CDR2 FQNEAQ (reference sequence). V lost 1 base and J 8 bases, leaving 14 bases between the germline ends. The CDR3 is 14 residues long. The CDR3, as DNA: TGTGCCAGCAGCTTAGGACAGCCCTATTGGGGCTACACCTTC. As protein: CASSLGQPYWGYTF.

This chain links TRBV18 with TRBJ2-3; D uncertain. This CDR3 spans 15 amino acids. Germline loops: CDR1 KGHSH, CDR2 LQKENI. V was clipped by 0 bases and J by 0 bases, with 7 bases between them. Here the CDR3 DNA reads TGTGCCAGCTCACCACCTAGCCGAAGCACAGATACGCAGTATTTT. As protein: CASSPPSRSTDTQYF. The variable domain in full, with the rest retrieved from reference TRBV18 and TRBJ2-3, is NAGVMQNPRHLVRRRGQEARLRCSPMKGHSHVYWYRQLPEEGLKFMVYLQKENIIDESGMPKERFSAEFPKEGPSILRIQQVVRGDSAAYFCASSPPSRSTDTQYFGPGTRLTVL.